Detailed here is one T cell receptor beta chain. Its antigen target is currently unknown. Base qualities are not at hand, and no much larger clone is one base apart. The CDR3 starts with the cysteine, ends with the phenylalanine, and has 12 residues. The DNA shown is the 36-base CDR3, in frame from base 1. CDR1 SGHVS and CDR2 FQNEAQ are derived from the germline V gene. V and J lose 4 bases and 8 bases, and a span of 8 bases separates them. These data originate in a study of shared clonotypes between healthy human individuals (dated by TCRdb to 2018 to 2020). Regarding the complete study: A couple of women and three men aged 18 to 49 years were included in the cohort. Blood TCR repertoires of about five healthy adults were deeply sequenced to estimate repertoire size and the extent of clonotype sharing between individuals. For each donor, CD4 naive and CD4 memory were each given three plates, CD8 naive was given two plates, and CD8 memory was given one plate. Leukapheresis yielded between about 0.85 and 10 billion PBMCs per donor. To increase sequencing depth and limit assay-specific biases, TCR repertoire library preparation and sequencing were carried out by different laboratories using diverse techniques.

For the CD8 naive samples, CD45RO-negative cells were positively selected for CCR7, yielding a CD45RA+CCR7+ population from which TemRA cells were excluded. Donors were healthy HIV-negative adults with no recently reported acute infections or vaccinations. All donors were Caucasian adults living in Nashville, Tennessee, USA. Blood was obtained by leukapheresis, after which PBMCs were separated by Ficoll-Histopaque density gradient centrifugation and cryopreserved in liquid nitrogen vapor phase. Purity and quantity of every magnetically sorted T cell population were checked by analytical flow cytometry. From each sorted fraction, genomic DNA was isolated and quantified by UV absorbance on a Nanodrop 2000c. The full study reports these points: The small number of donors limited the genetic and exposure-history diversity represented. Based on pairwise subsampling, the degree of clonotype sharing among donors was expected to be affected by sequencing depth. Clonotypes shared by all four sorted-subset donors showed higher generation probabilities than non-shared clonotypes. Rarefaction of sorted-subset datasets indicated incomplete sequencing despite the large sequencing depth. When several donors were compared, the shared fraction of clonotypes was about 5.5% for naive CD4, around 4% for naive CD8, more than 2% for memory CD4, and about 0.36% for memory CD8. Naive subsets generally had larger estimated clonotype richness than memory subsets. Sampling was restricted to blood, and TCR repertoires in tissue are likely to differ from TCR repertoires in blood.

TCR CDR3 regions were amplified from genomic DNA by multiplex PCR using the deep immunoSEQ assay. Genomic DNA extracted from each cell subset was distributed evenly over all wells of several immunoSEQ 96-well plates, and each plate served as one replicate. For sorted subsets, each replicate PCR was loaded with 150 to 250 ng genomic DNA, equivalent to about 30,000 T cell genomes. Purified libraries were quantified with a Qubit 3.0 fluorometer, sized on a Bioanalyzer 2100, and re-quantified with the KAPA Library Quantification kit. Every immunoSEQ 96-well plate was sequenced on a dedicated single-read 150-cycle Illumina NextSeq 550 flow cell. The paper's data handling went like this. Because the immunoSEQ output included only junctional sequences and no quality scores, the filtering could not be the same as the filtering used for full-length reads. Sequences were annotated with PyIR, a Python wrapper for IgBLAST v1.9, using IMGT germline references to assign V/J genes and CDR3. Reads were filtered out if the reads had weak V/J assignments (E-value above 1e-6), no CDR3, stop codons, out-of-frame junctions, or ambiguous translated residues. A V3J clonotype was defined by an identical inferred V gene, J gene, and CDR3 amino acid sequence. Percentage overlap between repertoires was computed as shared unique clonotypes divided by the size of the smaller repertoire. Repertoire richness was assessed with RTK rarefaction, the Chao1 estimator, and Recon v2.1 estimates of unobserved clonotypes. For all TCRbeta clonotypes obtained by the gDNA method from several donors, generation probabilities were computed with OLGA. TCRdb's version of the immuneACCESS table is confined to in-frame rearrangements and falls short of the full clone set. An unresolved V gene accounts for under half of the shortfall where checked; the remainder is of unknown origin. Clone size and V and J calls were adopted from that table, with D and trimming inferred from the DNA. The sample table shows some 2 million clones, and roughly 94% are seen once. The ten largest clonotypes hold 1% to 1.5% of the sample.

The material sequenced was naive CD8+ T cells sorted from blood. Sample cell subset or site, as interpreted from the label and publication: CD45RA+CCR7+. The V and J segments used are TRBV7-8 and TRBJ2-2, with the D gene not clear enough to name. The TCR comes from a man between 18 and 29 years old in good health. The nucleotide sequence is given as TGTGCCAGCAGCTCCCGTCCGGGGGAGCTGTTTTTT. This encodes CASSSRPGELFF.